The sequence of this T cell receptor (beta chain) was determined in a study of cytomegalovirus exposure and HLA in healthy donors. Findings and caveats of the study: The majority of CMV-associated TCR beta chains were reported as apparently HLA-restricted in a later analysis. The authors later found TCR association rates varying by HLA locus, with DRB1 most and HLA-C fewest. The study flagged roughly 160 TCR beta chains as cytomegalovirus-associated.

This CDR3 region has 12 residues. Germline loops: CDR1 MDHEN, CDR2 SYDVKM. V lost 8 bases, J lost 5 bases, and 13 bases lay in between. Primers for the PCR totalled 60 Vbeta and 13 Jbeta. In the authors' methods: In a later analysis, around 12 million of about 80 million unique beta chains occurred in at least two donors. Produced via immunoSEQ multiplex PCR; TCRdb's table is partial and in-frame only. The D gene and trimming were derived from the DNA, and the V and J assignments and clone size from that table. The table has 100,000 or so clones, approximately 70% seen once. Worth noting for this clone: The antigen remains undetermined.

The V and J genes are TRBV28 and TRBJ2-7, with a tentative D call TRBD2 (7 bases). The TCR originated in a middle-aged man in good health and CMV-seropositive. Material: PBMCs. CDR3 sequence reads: CASSGGHHEQYF. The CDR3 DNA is TGTGCCAGCTCCGGGGGGCACCACGAGCAGTACTTC.